A single T cell receptor (beta chain) is shown here with its context. Repertoires were generated with immunoSEQ multiplex PCR, while TCRdb's copy carries only in-frame clones and drops some. In the table there are around 120,000 clones, 65% to 90% of which are singletons. V shed 5 bases and J 3 bases; nucleotides not matched to a gene: 10. This CDR3 is 16 amino acids long. Germline V gene data show CDR1 as SEHNR and CDR2 as FQNEAQ (reference sequence). The sample belongs to a study of blood T cell repertoires in COVID-19. The sample was PBMCs or T cells enriched from blood (not recorded which). The chain employs TRBV7-9 and TRBJ2-3; 8 bases match TRBD1. The TCR sequence derives from a woman between 45 and 60 years old who had recovered from COVID-19. In nucleotides, the CDR3 is TGTGCCAGCAGCGGGCGGACAGGGCGGAGGACAGATACGCAGTATTTT. Translation: CASSGRTGRRTDTQYF.